This T cell receptor beta chain was obtained from a study of blood T cells in healthy people across ages. For the second PCR, which ran for roughly 6 to 12 cycles, a sample-barcoded 5' primer and a J-beta primer mix were used. TCRdb re-called the 5' RACE reads with MiXCR, one entry per CDR3 protein. The repertoire includes about 1.4 million distinct CDR3 sequences, around 55% of them detected once, and over 5% sits in the top ten. This clonotype occurred a few times. The sequence derives from a man between 18 and 29 years old in good health. Sample: blood.

In DNA, the CDR3 is TGTGCCAGCAGCCAAGACGGGACTAACAGTTACTACGAGCAGTACTTC. It codes for CASSQDGTNSYYEQYF. V gene TRBV4-2 combines with J gene TRBJ2-5; 7 bases match TRBD2. The last part of the DNA fits TRBJ2-7 better; the J call may be wrong. The CDR3 consists of 16 residues. Germline assignment: CDR1 LGHNA and CDR2 YNFKEQ.